This T cell receptor (beta chain) was identified in a study of blood T cell repertoires in COVID-19. As processed by the authors: Estimated nucleated cell counts came from reference gene primer amplification. Sequencing used immunoSEQ multiplex PCR; TCRdb keeps in-frame clones, though not all of them. That table furnishes V, J and clone size, whereas the DNA furnished D and trimming. The data show about 74,000 clones, with over 70% seen just once and approximately 12% held by the top ten. Between the trimmed V and J ends, which lost 6 bases and 4 bases, there was a span of 12 bases. The CDR3 has 13 amino acids. Germline CDR1 MNHEY, CDR2 SVGAGI.

This TCR came from a human donor in a cohort sampled during active COVID-19. The sample was peripheral blood. This chain uses TRBV6-5 with TRBJ1-2; D not certain. The CDR3, as DNA: TGTGCCAGCAGATCTCCGGGAACCTATGGCTACACCTTC. Its protein is CASRSPGTYGYTF.